This T cell receptor (beta chain) was identified during a study of T cell responses to AZD1222 COVID-19 vaccine. Whole-study results and caveats: Nearly half of spike-specific TCRs reportedly target variant regions that are unmutated in the B.1.351 and B.1.1.7 variants.

Repertoires were generated with immunoSEQ multiplex PCR, while TCRdb's copy carries only in-frame clones and drops some. The sample carries about 110,000 clones, about 90% recorded once. Trimming removed 0 bases at V and 2 bases at J, with 13 bases between. CDR1 is LNHDA, CDR2 SQIVND, per germline (reference sequence). This CDR3 is built from 16 residues. A word on this clone: Antigen unknown.

This sequence originates from an adult who received the AZD1222 COVID-19 vaccine. The sample in question was peripheral blood, obtained 28 days after the second AZD1222 dose. V and J are TRBV19 and TRBJ1-2, with D unclear. CDR3 in amino acids: CASSIDSRALNYGYTF. In DNA form, the CDR3 reads TGTGCCAGTAGTATAGATTCTCGGGCCCTCAACTATGGCTACACCTTC.